These 16 T cell receptor beta chains share one sample of origin, sequenced in a study of T cells in localized non-small cell lung cancer. Produced via immunoSEQ multiplex PCR; TCRdb's table is partial and in-frame only. The sample yields 65,000 to 80,000 clones, about 88% seen once. The input for sequencing was peripheral blood, taken before any cancer treatment. The source of these receptors is a female donor older than 55 with stage I lung adenocarcinoma.

The DNA of the CDR3 is TGTGCCAGCGGCCGAGCGTGGGGGGTTATAGACACAGATACGCAGTATTTT. Its translation: CASGRAWGVIDTDTQYF. The chain has TRBV5-8 and TRBJ2-3; D possibly corresponds to TRBD2 (6 bases). CDR3 length: 17 amino acids. CDR1 and CDR2 from the germline V gene are SGHTS and YDEGEE. With 7 bases removed from V and 2 bases from J, the gap between germline ends came to 23 bases.

This clone was seen a few times. V is TRBV4-2 and J is TRBJ2-1; 13 bases are shared with TRBD2. Germline assignment: CDR1 LGHNA and CDR2 YNFKEQ. J gave up 9 bases and V 4 bases, and 6 bases lay outside the gene matches. This CDR3 has 15 residues. CDR3 residues: CASSLTSGRAIEQFF. CDR3 nucleotides: TGTGCCAGCAGCCTCACTAGCGGGAGGGCGATTGAGCAGTTCTTC.

The chain links TRBV6-5 to TRBJ2-3, with D perhaps matching TRBD1 or TRBD2 (5 bases each). The germline V and J ends were trimmed by 11 bases and 1 base, with 10 bases remaining between them. The CDR3 covers 12 residues. Germline CDR1 MNHEY, CDR2 SVGAGI. The CDR3: CASRGGTDTQYF. The CDR3 region has the DNA TGTGCCTCCCGAGGGGGCACAGATACGCAGTATTTT.

This chain's CDR3 is CASSFRVGMNTGELFF. The CDR3 DNA is TGCGCCAGCAGCTTCCGTGTGGGAATGAACACCGGGGAGCTGTTTTTT. The chain links TRBV5-1 to TRBJ2-2; D remains unclear. Per germline, CDR1 SGHRS and CDR2 YFSETQ. CDR3 size: 16 residues. Trimming cost V 2 bases and J 1 base, with 12 bases left between them.

The chain joins TRBV6-1 to TRBJ1-2, with no clear D. V was shortened by 3 bases and J by 9 bases, with 11 bases between the two germline ends. The germline gives CDR1 MNHNS, CDR2 SASEGT. The CDR3 loop spans 12 amino acids. CDR3 region: CASSDPWLRYTF. The CDR3 bases are TGTGCCAGCAGTGACCCATGGCTTCGCTACACCTTC.

V gene TRBV7-2 combines with J gene TRBJ2-2; D is ambiguous. The CDR3 extends over 15 amino acids. CDR1 is SGHTA and CDR2 is FQGNSA in the germline V gene. Trimming took 5 bases from V and 4 from J, leaving 14 bases between them. The CDR3 DNA is TGTGCCAGCAGCGGGTTAATGAAGGTCACCGGGGAGCTGTTTTTT. Translating it yields CASSGLMKVTGELFF.

The chain links TRBV6-5 to TRBJ1-1, with 9 bases that match TRBD1. In germline, CDR1 is MNHEY, CDR2 SVGAGI. With 6 bases clipped from V and 3 bases from J, the junction kept 8 bases outside the gene matches. CDR3 size: 15 residues. CDR3 sequence reads: CASRQTGGSHTEAFF. CDR3 bases: TGTGCCAGCAGGCAGACAGGGGGGTCGCACACTGAAGCTTTCTTT.

This clone was seen more than once but under ten times. The chain is built from TRBV4-1 and TRBJ2-2, with D tentatively TRBD2 (5 bases). Between the trimmed V and J ends, which lost 1 base and 4 bases, there was a span of 13 bases. Germline V gene data show CDR1 as MGHRA and CDR2 as YSYEKL. The CDR3 is made up of 16 amino acids. The CDR3 loop reads CASSQGLGSGTGELFF. The CDR3 coding sequence is TGCGCCAGCAGCCAAGGGTTAGGAAGCGGCACCGGGGAGCTGTTTTTT.

This clone has only a few counts. This chain joins TRBV28 and TRBJ2-5, with a possible D match to TRBD1 (5 bases). V dropped 2 bases and J dropped 5 bases, with 18 bases sitting between them. This CDR3 is built from 16 residues. Germline CDR1 MDHEN, CDR2 SYDVKM. CDR3 nucleotide sequence: TGTGCCAGCAGTTTAGGGCCAGGGAAAGGAGTTGAGACCCAGTACTTC. It is translated as CASSLGPGKGVETQYF.

Concerning this clone itself: This same CDR3 is encoded by further DNA sequences in the sample. The chain has TRBV5-1 and TRBJ1-1; 7 bases agree with TRBD1. The CDR3 totals 14 residues. J gave up 1 base and V 2 bases, and 2 bases lay outside the gene matches. CDR1 and CDR2 (germline): SGHRS, YFSETQ. The CDR3, as DNA: TGCGCCAGCAGCTTCGGGACAGCGAACACTGAAGCTTTCTTT. This gives the protein CASSFGTANTEAFF.

The chain joins TRBV27 to TRBJ2-7; 7 bases fit TRBD2. J was trimmed by 5 bases and V by 4 bases; bases with no gene match: 17. Germline assignment: CDR1 MNHEY and CDR2 SMNVEV (reference sequence). The CDR3 is 17 residues long. DNA of the CDR3: TGTGCCAGCAGTTCACCAACCCGGGGCCTAGGGAGGGACGAGCAGTACTTC. This sequence encodes CASSSPTRGLGRDEQYF.

The CDR3, as DNA: TGTGCCAGCAGCTTACCAACGGACGGCAATCTCCAGTACTTC. This translates into CASSLPTDGNLQYF. The chain carries TRBV5-4 and TRBJ2-5; D unclear. The CDR3 covers 14 residues. With 2 bases removed from V and 10 bases from J, the gap between germline ends came to 18 bases. CDR1 is SGHNT, CDR2 YYREEE, per germline (reference sequence).

The J gene is TRBJ2-1, the V gene TRBV9; 7 bases map to TRBD2. Germline V gene sequence: CDR1 SGDLS, CDR2 YYNGEE. With 4 bases clipped from V and 2 bases from J, the junction kept 6 bases outside the gene matches. The CDR3 contains 15 residues. CDR3 in DNA: TGTGCCAGCAGCCCCACTAGCGCCCCCTACAATGAGCAGTTCTTC. It is translated as CASSPTSAPYNEQFF.

The chain couples TRBV14 to TRBJ2-1; tentatively, D is TRBD1 or TRBD2 (6 bases each). The ends were cut back, 0 bases at V and 9 bases at J, with 21 bases in the middle. The CDR3 length is 17 residues. CDR1 is SGHDN and CDR2 is FVKESK in the germline V gene. The DNA for the CDR3 is TGTGCCAGCAGCCAAGAAATTGCTTGGGGGGCCTTCGGTGAGCAGTTCTTC. Its protein product is CASSQEIAWGAFGEQFF.

V gene TRBV11-2 combines with J gene TRBJ1-6, with 7 positions matching TRBD1. This CDR3 comprises 18 residues. Germline V lookup: CDR1 SGHAT, CDR2 FQNNGV. Unmatched junction bases numbered 20, after V lost 7 bases and J lost 8 bases. The CDR3 sequence: CASNTQMGRGMFYSPLHF. The CDR3 nucleotides are TGTGCCAGCAACACACAAATGGGCAGGGGGATGTTTTATTCACCCCTCCACTTT.

The chain links TRBV7-2 to TRBJ1-2, with D unclear. V was shortened by 2 bases and J by 10 bases, with 8 bases between the two germline ends. The CDR3 length is 11 residues. CDR1 and CDR2 (germline): SGHTA, FQGNSA. CDR3 in amino acids: CASSLRRNYTF. In DNA, the CDR3 is TGTGCCAGCAGCTTAAGACGGAACTACACCTTC.